This is a list of T cell receptor beta chains from one sample in a study of T cell responses to AZD1222 COVID-19 vaccine. Only in-frame clones appear in the TCRdb table, and some are missing; sequencing was by immunoSEQ multiplex PCR. The data hold approximately 150,000 clones, with 93% observed a single time. The material was peripheral blood, obtained after recovery from COVID-19. These receptors were collected from an adult who had recovered from COVID-19. CDR3s include the opening cysteine and the closing phenylalanine or tryptophan. Fields, in order: V gene, D gene, J gene, CDR3 protein, CDR3 DNA. The D gene is left open where the match is weak.

TRBV7-3	TRBD2	TRBJ2-3	CASSLGTSGLDTQYF	TGTGCCAGCAGCTTAGGGACTAGCGGACTAGATACGCAGTATTTT
TRBV19	TRBD2	TRBJ2-1	CASSPGLAERWAFF	TGTGCCAGTAGTCCGGGACTAGCGGAACGATGGGCGTTCTTC
TRBV29-1	NA	TRBJ2-5	CSVERQWETQYF	TGCAGCGTTGAAAGGCAGTGGGAGACCCAGTACTTC
TRBV11-2	NA	TRBJ1-4	CASAMGGINEKLFF	TGTGCCAGCGCAATGGGGGGTATTAATGAAAAACTGTTTTTT
TRBV9	TRBD2	TRBJ2-7	CASSPLGGSSYEQYF	TGTGCCAGCAGCCCCCTCGGCGGGAGCTCCTACGAGCAGTACTTC
TRBV24-1	TRBD1	TRBJ1-1	CATSGQPGTGGEGTEAFF	TGTGCCACCAGTGGCCAACCCGGGACAGGGGGCGAGGGCACTGAAGCTTTCTTT
TRBV7-9	TRBD1	TRBJ2-7	CASSLARTGSYEQYF	TGTGCCAGCAGCTTAGCCCGGACAGGTAGCTACGAGCAGTACTTC
TRBV10-3	NA	TRBJ1-5	CAISESITGAGQHF	TGTGCCATCAGTGAGTCAATAACCGGGGCGGGCCAGCATTTT
TRBV6-5	TRBD1	TRBJ1-1	CASNKQGSTEAFF	TGTGCCAGCAACAAACAGGGGAGTACTGAAGCTTTCTTT
TRBV19	NA	TRBJ2-1	CASSVLYRRRDEQFF	TGTGCCAGTAGTGTCCTGTATCGGAGGAGAGATGAGCAGTTCTTC
TRBV10-3	NA	TRBJ2-7	CAIGQPYEQYF	TGTGCCATCGGACAGCCCTACGAGCAGTACTTC
TRBV23-1	TRBD1	TRBJ1-1	CASSQTGGTEAFF	TGCGCCAGCAGTCAGACAGGGGGCACTGAAGCTTTCTTT
TRBV2	NA	TRBJ2-7	CATRAYEQYF	TGTGCCACCCGAGCCTACGAGCAGTACTTC
TRBV7-9	TRBD1	TRBJ1-5	CASSTGGASNQPQHF	TGTGCCAGCAGCACAGGGGGCGCGAGCAATCAGCCCCAGCATTTT
TRBV11-2	TRBD2	TRBJ2-3	CASSALTSGGTDTQYF	TGTGCCAGCAGCGCCTTGACTAGCGGGGGCACAGATACGCAGTATTTT
TRBV27	TRBD1	TRBJ1-1	CASTRGGGNTEAFF	TGTGCCAGCACCCGAGGGGGCGGGAACACTGAAGCTTTCTTT